This T cell receptor beta chain was documented in a study of early T cells in non-severe SARS-CoV-2 infection. Study in general: Unsorted whole-blood RNA was sequenced in bulk, leaving chains unpaired.

Trimming cost V 3 bases and J 0 bases, with 7 bases left between them. The CDR3 has 13 residues. CDR1 DFQATT and CDR2 SNEGSKA come from the germline V gene (reference sequence). TCRdb reprocessed the 5' RACE reads with MiXCR, giving one entry per CDR3 protein. The repertoire holds under 95,000 distinct CDR3 sequences, with under 15% as singletons. This clonotype was picked up a small number of times. Its antigen is unidentified. Points from the study as a whole: Sequences matched to VDJdb favored anti-spike CD8 responses, while private and CD4 specificities were missed.

The specimen sequenced was whole blood. The genes are TRBV20-1 and TRBJ2-3; D gene ambiguous. This receptor was obtained from an adult who was a healthcare worker with PCR-confirmed SARS-CoV-2 infection or an uninfected control (not recorded which). CDR3 DNA sequence: TGCAGTGCTAGGGGCGTTAGCACAGATACGCAGTATTTT. Translation: CSARGVSTDTQYF.